This T cell receptor (beta chain) came from a study of T-cell memory formation after mild COVID-19. TCRdb reprocessed the 5' RACE reads with MiXCR, giving one entry per CDR3 protein. The sample includes 200,000 to 300,000 distinct CDR3 sequences, roughly 10% of them seen just once. The sample holds many counts of this clonotype. A read error may account for a junction end that differs from germline. Germline V gene lookup returns CDR1 SGHRS and CDR2 YFSETQ. The length of the CDR3 is 12 residues. Sample: PBMCs or a T cell subset sorted from them (not recorded which). This clonotype was obtained from a man aged 18 to 29 who had mild COVID-19 (a few samples of this study predate the infection). Cell type and time point are not known. The genes are TRBV5-1 and TRBJ2-3; D unresolved. In DNA form, the CDR3 reads TGTGCCAGCAGCTTAGTTTCCGATACGCAGTATTTT. Translating gives CASSLVSDTQYF.